This TCR beta chain was sequenced in a study of blood T cell repertoires in COVID-19. Whole-study context: Both acute and convalescent COVID-19 samples were obtained from the United States, Italy and Spain. Sources were T cells, B-cell-depleted T cells, or PBMCs; the material itself was cDNA or gDNA.

The V and J ends lost 1 base and 3 bases, in that order; junction bases with no gene match: 9. The CDR3 consists of 16 residues. The germline V gene has CDR1 LNHNV and CDR2 YYDKDF (reference sequence). Enrollment of patients from Seattle took place during active infection, with longitudinal follow-up. Original analysis: Amplification with reference gene primers provided the estimates of nucleated cell counts. Sequenced by immunoSEQ multiplex PCR; TCRdb stores in-frame clones only, minus some. Clone size and the V and J calls come from that table; the DNA yielded D and trimming. Among around 140,000 clones, about 85% were seen once, and the ten largest hold roughly 2.5%.

Sequencing input: peripheral blood. The rearrangement joins TRBV15 to TRBJ2-7, with 7 bases matching TRBD1. The clonotype comes from a human donor with COVID-19, enrolled during active disease. The donor label of this sample is uncertain. Here the CDR3 reads CATSRVTGAGNYEQYF. The CDR3 bases are TGTGCCACCAGCAGAGTCACAGGGGCAGGGAACTACGAGCAGTACTTC.